One sample yielded the 31 T cell receptor beta chains listed below, sequenced in a study of OX40 agonist ivuxolimab in advanced cancers. TCRdb's copy holds only in-frame clones and misses some; the assay was immunoSEQ multiplex PCR. The data hold 35,000 to 45,000 clones, with more than 80% observed a single time. The specimen was CD4+ or CD8+ T cells sorted from blood, collected in a trial of the OX40 agonist ivuxolimab. The receptor set was obtained from an adult with an advanced solid tumor such as melanoma, head and neck, liver or kidney cancer.

The chain joins TRBV30 to TRBJ2-1; no reliable D call. V dropped 1 base and J dropped 4 bases, with 2 bases sitting between them. The germline gives CDR1 GTSNPN, CDR2 SVGIG (reference sequence). This CDR3 comprises 11 residues. The CDR3 spells CAWSDYNEQFF. CDR3 sequence (DNA): TGTGCCTGGAGTGATTACAATGAGCAGTTCTTC.

The chain recombines TRBV27 with TRBJ1-1; possibly TRBD1 for D (6 bases). V was trimmed by 2 bases and J by 7 bases, leaving 14 bases between them. Germline V gives CDR1 MNHEY, CDR2 SMNVEV (reference sequence). This CDR3 spans 14 amino acids. For the CDR3, the DNA is TGTGCCAGCAGTTTAGCCCGGGGGGGCGGTGAAGCTTTCTTT. Its translation is CASSLARGGGEAFF.

V gene TRBV9 combines with J gene TRBJ1-6; tentatively, D is TRBD1 (6 bases). V lost 3 bases and J 16 bases, leaving 14 bases between the germline ends. Germline loops: CDR1 SGDLS, CDR2 YYNGEE. This CDR3 has 12 amino acids. Here the CDR3 reads CASSETTGILHF. The CDR3 coding sequence is TGTGCCAGCAGCGAAACCACAGGGATACTCCACTTT.

The V call is TRBV19, the J call TRBJ2-7; 10 bases are a match to TRBD1. The CDR3 spans 13 residues. With V trimmed by 5 bases and J by 4 bases, 2 bases remained unmatched. Germline V gives CDR1 LNHDA, CDR2 SQIVND (reference sequence). The CDR3 DNA reads as TGTGCCAGTAGTGACAGGGGGCGATACGAGCAGTACTTC. It translates to CASSDRGRYEQYF.

A single count supports this clone. V usage is TRBV7-3 and J usage is TRBJ2-1; TRBD2 matches 15 bases. Germline assignment: CDR1 SGHTA and CDR2 FQGTGA. V lost 4 bases and J lost 6; bases outside the gene matches: 10. The CDR3 contains 18 residues. The CDR3 DNA reads as TGTGCCAGCAGCTCGGGACTAGCGGGGGGTCTGCCGGGCAATGAGCAGTTCTTC. Translating it yields CASSSGLAGGLPGNEQFF.

V and J are TRBV27 and TRBJ2-7; the D gene could be TRBD1 or TRBD2 (6 bases each). Deletions cut 3 bases from V and 7 bases from J, with 13 bases between. CDR1 and CDR2 from the germline V gene are MNHEY and SMNVEV (reference sequence). CDR3 length: 13 amino acids. CDR3 sequence reads: CASSFGGPREQYF. CDR3 DNA: TGTGCCAGCAGTTTTGGGGGGCCGCGAGAGCAGTACTTC.

This chain links TRBV2 with TRBJ2-7; D is perhaps TRBD1 (6 bases). CDR1 is SNHLY and CDR2 is FYNNEI in the germline V gene. V was clipped by 6 bases and J by 0 bases, with 9 bases between them. CDR3 length: 13 residues. In DNA, the CDR3 is TGTGCCAGCAGAGAGACAGGCTCCTACGAGCAGTACTTC. It translates to CASRETGSYEQYF.

This sequence joins TRBV13 and TRBJ2-3, with D possibly being TRBD2 (5 bases). The CDR3 sequence is 16 residues long. V dropped 4 bases and J dropped 2 bases, with 16 bases sitting between them. Germline CDR1 is PRHDT and CDR2 is FYEKMQ (reference sequence). In DNA form, the CDR3 reads TGTGCCAGCAGCTCAGGATTGGACTCCTACACAGATACGCAGTATTTT. This translates into CASSSGLDSYTDTQYF.

The V gene is TRBV7-9, the J gene TRBJ1-2; no clear D. The CDR3 has 14 amino acids. V gave up 1 base and J gave up 5 bases, with 11 bases separating them. Germline CDR1 reads SEHNR; CDR2 reads FQNEAQ (reference sequence). CDR3 sequence: CASSLVGEWYGYTF. As DNA, the CDR3 is TGTGCCAGCAGCTTAGTCGGAGAATGGTATGGCTACACCTTC.

As to this clone: Other nucleotide sequences in the sample specify the same CDR3. This chain connects TRBV7-9 to TRBJ2-5; D not certain. In germline, CDR1 is SEHNR, CDR2 FQNEAQ (reference sequence). V shed 1 base and J shed 1 base, with 4 bases lying between them. This CDR3 has 13 residues. DNA for the CDR3: TGTGCCAGCAGCTTAGGGGGCCAAGAGACCCAGTACTTC. This codes for CASSLGGQETQYF.

This chain uses TRBV5-6 with TRBJ1-3; the D is unclear. The CDR3 consists of 15 residues. Trimming removed 1 base from V and 0 bases from J, with 8 bases in between. Germline V gene lookup returns CDR1 SGHDT and CDR2 YYEEEE. The CDR3 DNA reads as TGTGCCAGCAGCTTGTTGGTGGACTCTGGAAACACCATATATTTT. Residues: CASSLLVDSGNTIYF. Filled out from reference TRBV5-6 and TRBJ1-3, the complete variable domain reads DAGVTQSPTHLIKTRGQQVTLRCSPKSGHDTVSWYQQALGQGPQFIFQYYEEEERQRGNFPDRFSGHQFPNYSSELNVNALLLGDSALYLCASSLLVDSGNTIYFGEGSWLTVV.

The chain combines TRBV21-1 with TRBJ2-3; the table assigns TRBD2, which was not confirmed against the DNA. TRBV21-1 is tagged as a pseudogene. The CDR3 has 16 amino acids. The CDR3 DNA sequence: TGTGCCAGCAGCAAATCTCGGGGGGGCGCGGGAGATACGCAGTATTTT. It specifies CASSKSRGGAGDTQYF.

This clone was observed once. This sequence joins TRBV6-1 and TRBJ2-5; TRBD2 agrees at 8 bases. The DNA end lines up better with TRBJ2-7; the J call may be wrong. The CDR3 has 14 residues. Looked up from germline, CDR1 is MNHNS and CDR2 is SASEGT. The CDR3, as DNA: TGTGCCAGCAGCGGGGGGGCCCGGGTAGACGAGCAGTACTTC. It encodes CASSGGARVDEQYF.

This chain links TRBV6-1 with TRBJ1-2; D not certain. Germline CDR1 is MNHNS and CDR2 is SASEGT. There are 12 residues in the CDR3. V was shortened by 4 bases and J by 0 bases, with 3 bases between the two germline ends. The CDR3 sequence is CASSATNYGYTF. As DNA, the CDR3 is TGTGCCAGCAGTGCCACTAACTATGGCTACACCTTC.

The rearrangement links TRBV7-9 to TRBJ1-1; TRBD1 agrees at 9 bases. Germline V gives CDR1 SEHNR, CDR2 FQNEAQ (reference sequence). The CDR3 consists of 15 residues. V was clipped by 3 bases and J by 4 bases; unmatched bases: 6. CDR3: CASSFYRGRSTEAFF. The CDR3 DNA reads as TGTGCCAGCAGCTTCTACAGGGGGCGCAGCACTGAAGCTTTCTTT. The complete variable domain, with remaining parts taken from reference TRBV7-9 and TRBJ1-1, reads DTGVSQNPRHKITKRGQNVTFRCDPISEHNRLYWYRQTLGQGPEFLTYFQNEAQLEKSRLLSDRFSAERPKGSFSTLEIQRTEQGDSAMYLCASSFYRGRSTEAFFGQGTRLTVV.

V usage is TRBV5-1 and J usage is TRBJ1-1, with 7 bases fitting TRBD1. Germline values: CDR1 SGHRS, CDR2 YFSETQ. The CDR3 runs 13 residues. Losses at the gene ends were 4 bases for V and 5 bases for J; bases not matched to a gene: 5. The CDR3 loop reads CASSVDRITEAFF. CDR3 DNA: TGCGCCAGCAGCGTGGACAGGATAACTGAAGCTTTCTTT.

This rearrangement joins TRBV29-1 to TRBJ2-1, with 8 positions matching TRBD1. The trim removed 6 bases at V and 12 bases at J, leaving 7 bases unmatched. CDR3 length equals 11 residues. The germline gives CDR1 SQVTM, CDR2 ANQGSEA. CDR3 region: CSVPWTGTQFF. Written as DNA, the CDR3 is TGCAGCGTGCCTTGGACAGGGACGCAGTTCTTC.

This chain uses TRBV9 with TRBJ2-3; 9 bases fit TRBD1. This CDR3 spans 17 amino acids. J lost 5 bases, V lost 0 bases, and 10 bases had no gene match. CDR1 and CDR2 (germline): SGDLS, YYNGEE. CDR3 in DNA: TGTGCCAGCAGCGTAGATGGGTGGACAGGGGCGATAGATACGCAGTATTTT. Translation: CASSVDGWTGAIDTQYF.

The chain joins TRBV9 to TRBJ2-1, with 12 bases identical to TRBD2. The CDR3 consists of 15 residues. Germline CDR1 is SGDLS and CDR2 is YYNGEE. J was trimmed by 8 bases and V by 1 base; bases with no gene match: 4. The chain's CDR3 is CASSVLAGGPDEQFF. The CDR3 DNA sequence: TGTGCCAGCAGCGTACTAGCGGGAGGGCCCGATGAGCAGTTCTTC.

The chain carries TRBV7-3 and TRBJ1-1; 9 bases line up with TRBD1. Germline trimming cut 3 bases from V and 2 bases from J; bases unmatched to any gene: 1. This CDR3 spans 14 amino acids. In germline, CDR1 is SGHTA, CDR2 FQGTGA. The CDR3 nucleotides read TGTGCCAGCAGCTTGGGACAGGGTAACACTGAAGCTTTCTTT. It encodes CASSLGQGNTEAFF.

The chain has TRBV6-1 and TRBJ2-7; a possible D gene is TRBD1 (5 bases). Germline loops: CDR1 MNHNS, CDR2 SASEGT. Trimming removed 2 bases at V and 4 bases at J, with 15 bases between. The CDR3 has 15 residues. The CDR3 DNA reads as TGTGCCAGCAGTGAATTAGGGGTCCTCTTTTACGAGCAGTACTTC. Amino acid sequence: CASSELGVLFYEQYF.

CDR3 sequence: CASSLASGTPLSYEQYF. In DNA form, the CDR3 reads TGTGCCAGCAGCTTAGCCAGCGGGACCCCCTTGTCCTACGAGCAGTACTTC. The V gene is TRBV13, the J gene TRBJ2-7; 7 bases align to TRBD2. The V gene's germline CDR1 is PRHDT and CDR2 FYEKMQ (reference sequence). This CDR3 spans 17 amino acids. Trimming removed 1 base from V and 1 base from J; junction bases left unmatched: 10.

J is TRBJ1-2 and V is TRBV6-5; D ambiguous. The V end was cut by 2 bases, the J end by 3 bases, with 7 bases between. There are 13 residues in the CDR3. Germline CDR1 MNHEY, CDR2 SVGAGI. CDR3 residues: CASSYHLYYGYTF. CDR3 coding DNA: TGTGCCAGCAGTTACCACCTGTACTATGGCTACACCTTC.

This chain joins TRBV6-5 and TRBJ1-1; D remains ambiguous. Trimming left V 4 bases short and J 8 bases short, with 11 bases between. CDR1 is MNHEY and CDR2 is SVGAGI in the germline V gene. The CDR3 has 12 amino acids. This CDR3 is CASSSNTREAFF. As DNA, the CDR3 is TGTGCCAGCAGTTCTAATACACGAGAAGCTTTCTTT.

The J gene is TRBJ1-3, the V gene TRBV13; D remains ambiguous. The length of the CDR3 is 12 residues. Germline CDR1 reads PRHDT; CDR2 reads FYEKMQ (reference sequence). Trimming cost V 5 bases and J 1 base, with 3 bases left between them. The CDR3 spells CASSTSGNTIYF. In nucleotides, the CDR3 is TGTGCCAGCAGCACTTCTGGAAACACCATATATTTT. The full variable domain, its missing parts supplied by reference TRBV13 and TRBJ1-3, is AAGVIQSPRHLIKEKRETATLKCYPIPRHDTVYWYQQGPGQDPQFLISFYEKMQSDKGSIPDRFSAQQFSDYHSELNMSSLELGDSALYFCASSTSGNTIYFGEGSWLTVV.

With regard to this clone: Other DNA sequences of this sample code for an identical CDR3. The rearrangement links TRBV29-1 to TRBJ1-1; the D is unclear. V was trimmed by 4 bases and J by 1 base, leaving 4 bases between them. Germline V gives CDR1 SQVTM, CDR2 ANQGSEA. This CDR3 is 11 amino acids long. CDR3 nucleotide sequence: TGCAGCGTTGGAAGGAACACTGAAGCTTTCTTT. Translated, it gives CSVGRNTEAFF.

The chain is built from TRBV7-6 and TRBJ2-7, with D possibly matching TRBD1 (5 bases). Germline CDR1 reads SGHVS; CDR2 reads FNYEAQ. V shed 1 base and J shed 7 bases, with 14 bases lying between them. The CDR3 loop spans 14 amino acids. CDR3 DNA: TGTGCCAGCAGCTTAGAGCCCAGGGTGGGGGAGCAGTACTTC. Protein product: CASSLEPRVGEQYF.

The rearrangement uses TRBV5-4 and TRBJ2-7; 9 bases are shared with TRBD2. Germline lookup yields CDR1 SGHNT and CDR2 YYREEE (reference sequence). V trimming: 4 bases; J trimming: 1 base; junction bases outside the gene matches: 9. This CDR3 contains 16 residues. CDR3 amino acids: CASSLLSSGVSYEQYF. CDR3 sequence (DNA): TGTGCCAGCAGCCTCCTTTCTAGCGGGGTTTCCTACGAGCAGTACTTC.

The V gene is TRBV9, the J gene TRBJ2-1, with a possible D match to TRBD2 (6 bases). With 0 bases removed from V and 6 bases from J, the gap between germline ends came to 10 bases. The CDR3 length is 14 residues. The germline CDR1 and CDR2 sequences are SGDLS and YYNGEE. The CDR3 DNA follows: TGTGCCAGCAGCGTAGCGGGGGTAATCAATGAGCAGTTCTTC. This encodes CASSVAGVINEQFF.

The chain joins TRBV6-5 to TRBJ2-2; 8 bases line up with TRBD1. J gave up 3 bases and V 2 bases, and 5 bases lay outside the gene matches. Germline assignment: CDR1 MNHEY and CDR2 SVGAGI. The CDR3 has 16 amino acids. DNA for the CDR3: TGTGCCAGCAGTTACCGGACAGGGTTGGACACCGGGGAGCTGTTTTTT. It is translated as CASSYRTGLDTGELFF.

The rearrangement uses TRBV6-1 and TRBJ2-7, with D unresolved. CDR1 is MNHNS and CDR2 is SASEGT in the germline V gene. The CDR3 consists of 11 residues. The V end was cut by 8 bases, the J end by 3 bases, with 8 bases between. The CDR3 sequence: CASQPRYEQYF. The CDR3 DNA reads as TGTGCCAGCCAGCCCCGCTACGAGCAGTACTTC.